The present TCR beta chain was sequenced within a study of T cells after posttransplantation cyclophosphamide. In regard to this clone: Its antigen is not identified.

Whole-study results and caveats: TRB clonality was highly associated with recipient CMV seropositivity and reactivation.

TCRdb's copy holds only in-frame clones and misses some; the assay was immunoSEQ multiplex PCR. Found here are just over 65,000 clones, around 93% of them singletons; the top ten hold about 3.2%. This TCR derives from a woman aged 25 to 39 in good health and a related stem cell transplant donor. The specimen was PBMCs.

As DNA, the CDR3 is TGTGCCAGCGGCCAGGTCATCGGGTTTAATCAGCCCCAGCATTTT. This translates into CASGQVIGFNQPQHF. This rearrangement joins TRBV6-1 to TRBJ1-5; D gene ambiguous. The germline gives CDR1 MNHNS, CDR2 SASEGT. The CDR3 spans 15 residues. Trimming left V 8 bases short and J 4 bases short, with 18 bases between.